Following are 31 T cell receptor beta chains from one sample sequenced in a study of T cell repertoires in cytomegalovirus infection. Each CDR3 protein is one row after TCRdb ran MiXCR on the reads. The sample consists of 250,000 to 300,000 distinct CDR3 sequences, roughly 15% of them appearing once. The sample comprised PBMCs. These receptors were collected from a human donor in good health (CMV status not recorded). Some clones in this sample may be carry-over from other donors' samples.

In its sample, this clonotype was seen a few times. The chain carries TRBV27 and TRBJ2-2; unclear D gene. Looked up from germline, CDR1 is MNHEY and CDR2 is SMNVEV (reference sequence). The length of the CDR3 is 13 residues. V dropped 8 bases and J dropped 3 bases, with 10 bases sitting between them. CDR3 region: CASRQPYTGELFF. In DNA, the CDR3 is TGTGCCAGCCGCCAACCCTACACCGGGGAGCTGTTTTTT.

A few counts support this clonotype. This chain joins TRBV15 and TRBJ2-3; D remains ambiguous. Trimming cost V 1 base and J 6 bases, with 2 bases left between them. Germline assignment: CDR1 LNHNV and CDR2 YYDKDF (reference sequence). The CDR3 consists of 11 residues. The CDR3 loop reads CATSRADTQYF. In DNA, the CDR3 is TGTGCCACCAGCAGAGCGGATACGCAGTATTTT.

The chain is built from TRBV10-2 and TRBJ1-5; D is uncertain. This CDR3 has 13 residues. The germline gives CDR1 WSHSY, CDR2 SAAADI. The CDR3 reads CEISSGSNQPQHF. The CDR3 nucleotides read TGCGAGATCTCCAGCGGTAGCAATCAGCCCCAGCATTTT.

The rearrangement joins TRBV6-4 to TRBJ2-3, with D tentatively TRBD1 or TRBD2 (5 bases each). The germline V and J ends were trimmed by 3 bases and 3 bases, with 7 bases remaining between them. Germline V gene data show CDR1 as MRHNA and CDR2 as SNTAGT. This CDR3 is built from 13 residues. The chain's CDR3 is CASSEGETDTQYF. The CDR3 DNA sequence: TGTGCCAGCAGTGAGGGGGAGACAGATACGCAGTATTTT.

This clonotype has a count of ten or more. The chain links TRBV6-1 to TRBJ1-5; 9 bases agree with TRBD1. V dropped 6 bases and J dropped 7; count of bases not matched to a gene: 4. The CDR3 is 13 amino acids. CDR1 MNHNS and CDR2 SASEGT come from the germline V gene. The DNA for the CDR3 is TGTGCCAGCAGCGGGGACAGGGTCCAGCCCCAGCATTTT. Protein sequence: CASSGDRVQPQHF.

This clonotype was recorded at least ten times. The CDR3 protein is CASSYGLAGVNEQYF. For the CDR3, the DNA is TGTGCCAGCAGCTATGGACTAGCGGGAGTGAACGAGCAGTACTTC. The V call is TRBV7-9, the J call TRBJ2-7, with 13 positions matching TRBD2. CDR1 and CDR2 (germline): SEHNR, FQNEAQ (reference sequence). The CDR3 has 15 amino acids. Trimming cost V 4 bases and J 5 bases; bases outside gene matches: 5.

The rearrangement links TRBV20-1 to TRBJ2-7; the match to TRBD2 covers 11 bases. Trimming removed 5 bases from V and 3 bases from J; junction bases left unmatched: 6. Germline CDR1 and CDR2: DFQATT and SNEGSKA (reference sequence). CDR3 length equals 14 residues. For the CDR3, the DNA is TGCAGTGCTGGTCGACTAGCGGGGAGCTACGAGCAGTACTTC. Its protein product is CSAGRLAGSYEQYF.

Ten or more counts support this clonotype. J is TRBJ2-3 and V is TRBV7-2, with D uncertain. V gave up 5 bases and J gave up 0 bases, with 12 bases separating them. CDR3 length: 15 residues. Germline V gives CDR1 SGHTA, CDR2 FQGNSA. CDR3 amino acids: CASSTTESSTDTQYF. The DNA for the CDR3 is TGTGCCAGCAGCACCACCGAATCTAGCACAGATACGCAGTATTTT. Filled out from reference TRBV7-2 and TRBJ2-3, the complete variable domain reads GAGVSQSPSNKVTEKGKDVELRCDPISGHTALYWYRQSLGQGLEFLIYFQGNSAPDKSGLPSDRFSAERTGGSVSTLTIQRTQQEDSAVYLCASSTTESSTDTQYFGPGTRLTVL.

This clonotype was seen at least ten times. The genes are TRBV6-1 and TRBJ2-3; the D is unclear. Germline V gene data show CDR1 as MNHNS and CDR2 as SASEGT. The CDR3 spans 13 residues. V was cut by 8 bases and J by 2 bases, with 11 bases left in between. The CDR3 DNA reads TGTGCCAGCGATCCGCCGTCCACAGATACGCAGTATTTT. It translates to CASDPPSTDTQYF.

This clonotype was observed at least ten times. The chain combines TRBV28 with TRBJ1-6; the D gene is possibly TRBD1 (6 bases). Trimming removed 7 bases at V and 8 bases at J, with 9 bases between. This CDR3 contains 12 residues. Germline CDR1 and CDR2: MDHEN and SYDVKM. For the CDR3, the DNA is TGTGCCAGCACTTCAGGGGATTCACCCCTCCACTTT. Protein: CASTSGDSPLHF.

In its sample, this clonotype was seen a few times. This chain uses TRBV11-2 with TRBJ2-3, with TRBD1 matching 7 bases. CDR1 and CDR2 (germline): SGHAT, FQNNGV. V gave up 7 bases and J gave up 5 bases; unmatched junction bases: 12. The CDR3 contains 15 residues. The CDR3 reads CASTRGLSRGDTQYF. CDR3 bases: TGTGCCAGCACTAGGGGGCTTTCCCGGGGAGATACGCAGTATTTT.

The gene calls are TRBV29-1 and TRBJ1-5, with D possibly matching TRBD1 (5 bases). Trimming shortened V by 5 bases and J by 2 bases, and 10 bases separated the two germline ends. Germline CDR1 is SQVTM and CDR2 is ANQGSEA. This CDR3 is 13 amino acids long. The CDR3 DNA is TGCAGCGTTAGGGACGTCGGCAATCAGCCCCAGCATTTT. Its protein product is CSVRDVGNQPQHF.

In nucleotides, the CDR3 is TGCAGTGCTAGTGGGGCCACCGGGGAGCTGTTTTTT. It yields the protein CSASGATGELFF. V gene TRBV20-1 combines with J gene TRBJ2-2; a possible D gene is TRBD1 (5 bases). The V gene lost 3 bases and the J gene lost 4 bases, with 6 bases spanning the gap. The CDR3 totals 12 residues. Looked up from germline, CDR1 is DFQATT and CDR2 is SNEGSKA (reference sequence).

In its sample, this clonotype was seen many times. The chain recombines TRBV7-2 with TRBJ2-2; 7 nucleotides agree with TRBD1. Looked up from germline, CDR1 is SGHTA and CDR2 is FQGNSA. Trimming removed 2 bases from V and 5 bases from J; junction bases left unmatched: 5. The CDR3 sequence is 15 residues long. The CDR3 sequence: CASSLTGQLTGELFF. The DNA for the CDR3 is TGTGCCAGCAGCTTAACGGGACAGCTAACCGGGGAGCTGTTTTTT. Variable domain in full (rest from reference TRBV7-2 and TRBJ2-2): GAGVSQSPSNKVTEKGKDVELRCDPISGHTALYWYRQSLGQGLEFLIYFQGNSAPDKSGLPSDRFSAERTGGSVSTLTIQRTQQEDSAVYLCASSLTGQLTGELFFGEGSRLTVL.

This clonotype was observed a few times. V gene TRBV20-1 combines with J gene TRBJ2-7, with TRBD1 identical over 9 bases. The V and J ends lost 2 bases and 3 bases, in that order; junction bases with no gene match: 5. The CDR3 totals 14 residues. Germline CDR1 is DFQATT and CDR2 is SNEGSKA (reference sequence). The CDR3 region is CSARSGQGDYEQYF. The DNA of the CDR3 is TGCAGTGCTAGATCGGGACAGGGCGACTACGAGCAGTACTTC.

In this sample, this clonotype turned up a few times. The gene calls are TRBV12-3 or TRBV12-4 and TRBJ2-7, with D tentatively TRBD2 (6 bases). The CDR3 spans 13 residues. Trimming pared 8 bases from V and 2 bases from J, leaving 13 bases between. CDR3 DNA sequence: TGTGCCAGCCGGGGTGCGGGACCCTACGAGCAGTACTTC. Amino acid sequence: CASRGAGPYEQYF.

This clonotype was picked up many times. V is TRBV4-1 and J is TRBJ2-3, with D maybe TRBD2 (6 bases). The V end lost 2 bases, the J end lost 0 bases, and 12 bases lay between the germline ends. Germline V gives CDR1 MGHRA, CDR2 YSYEKL. This CDR3 has 16 amino acids. The CDR3: CASSQNGGRSTDTQYF. DNA for the CDR3: TGCGCCAGCAGCCAAAATGGGGGGAGAAGCACAGATACGCAGTATTTT.

V gene TRBV20-1 combines with J gene TRBJ2-2; 8 bases are shared with TRBD1. The junction had 8 bases not matched to a gene; V was cut back by 6 bases and J by 5 bases. Germline CDR1 is DFQATT and CDR2 is SNEGSKA (reference sequence). There are 14 residues in the CDR3. CDR3 bases: TGCAGTGCCCCGGACAGGGTTTGGACCGGGGAGCTGTTTTTT. Translated, it gives CSAPDRVWTGELFF.

The table lists this clonotype with many counts. The chain links TRBV7-6 to TRBJ2-1; TRBD1 agrees at 11 bases. The CDR3 has 14 amino acids. Germline V lookup: CDR1 SGHVS, CDR2 FNYEAQ. V lost 5 bases, J lost 8 bases, and 5 bases stayed unmatched. The CDR3 bases are TGTGCCAGCAGCCGAGGACAGGGGGCCCATGAGCAGTTCTTC. Translation: CASSRGQGAHEQFF.

This clonotype was seen repeatedly, ten times or more. V gene TRBV28 combines with J gene TRBJ2-1; 12 nucleotides agree with TRBD2. Germline V gene lookup returns CDR1 MDHEN and CDR2 SYDVKM. The V gene end was trimmed by 7 bases and the J gene end by 8 bases; junction bases not matched to a gene: 6. This CDR3 has 14 amino acids. Written as DNA, the CDR3 is TGTGCCAGCACCGGACTAGCGGGAATTTATGAGCAGTTCTTC. This gives the protein CASTGLAGIYEQFF.

This chain connects TRBV7-3 to TRBJ1-1; tentative D call: TRBD1 (6 bases). Trimming shortened V by 0 bases and J by 1 base, and 9 bases separated the two germline ends. The CDR3 sequence is 15 residues long. Germline V gene sequence: CDR1 SGHTA, CDR2 FQGTGA. The CDR3 loop reads CASSLTPGANTEAFF. The CDR3 nucleotides read TGTGCCAGCAGCTTAACCCCAGGGGCGAACACTGAAGCTTTCTTT.

This clonotype has more than one count but fewer than ten. Mismatch with germline at one junction end may stem from a read error. The gene calls are TRBV11-3 and TRBJ1-6; the D is unclear. This CDR3 is 13 amino acids long. CDR1 SGHNT and CDR2 YENEEA come from the germline V gene. As DNA, the CDR3 is TGTGCCAGCAGCTTCGCGGCCCATTCGCCCCTCCACTTT. It specifies CASSFAAHSPLHF.

This clonotype occurred many times. This sequence joins TRBV6-2 or TRBV6-3 and TRBJ1-1; TRBD1 matches at 7 bases. The CDR3 is 17 amino acids. Per the germline V gene, CDR1 is MNHEY and CDR2 is SVGEGT. V shed 4 bases, J shed 0 bases, and the junction held 11 bases outside the gene matches. The CDR3 sequence is CASSSRVRGSLNTEAFF. DNA for the CDR3: TGTGCCAGCAGTTCCCGGGTCAGGGGGTCCCTGAACACTGAAGCTTTCTTT.

On this clonotype: A much larger clonotype is one base distant, so this may be a read error. The rearrangement joins TRBV5-1 to TRBJ2-3; weak D call: TRBD1 (7 bases). The CDR3 has 15 residues. Germline V gene sequence: CDR1 SGHRS, CDR2 YFSETQ. The CDR3 coding sequence is TGCGCCAGCGCTAACCAGGGGGGAAGCACAGAAACGCAGTATTTT. Translated: CASANQGGSTETQYF.

This clonotype has at least ten counts. V gene TRBV28 combines with J gene TRBJ2-7; possibly TRBD2 for D (6 bases). The CDR3 consists of 14 residues. Germline V CDR1 and CDR2: MDHEN, SYDVKM. Trimming pared 7 bases from V and 6 bases from J, leaving 19 bases between. CDR3 amino acids: CASTIAGLPGEQYF. In nucleotides, the CDR3 is TGTGCCAGCACCATCGCGGGACTCCCAGGCGAGCAGTACTTC.

This clonotype was detected ten times or more. The genes are TRBV7-9 and TRBJ2-7; the match to TRBD1 covers 9 bases. Germline values: CDR1 SEHNR, CDR2 FQNEAQ (reference sequence). The CDR3 runs 16 residues. The V gene end was trimmed by 5 bases and the J gene end by 3 bases; junction bases not matched to a gene: 11. The CDR3 sequence is CASSPTGTGFIYEQYF. CDR3 bases: TGTGCCAGCAGCCCAACCGGGACAGGGTTTATCTACGAGCAGTACTTC.

This clonotype was detected many times. The chain uses TRBV6-2 or TRBV6-3 and TRBJ2-1, with 8 nucleotides matching TRBD2. CDR3 length equals 15 residues. V lost 7 bases, J lost 3 bases, and 8 bases stayed unmatched. The germline gives CDR1 MNHEY, CDR2 SVGEGT. Written as DNA, the CDR3 is TGTGCCAGCATCAACGGGCTAGCGGGCTACAATGAGCAGTTCTTC. This codes for CASINGLAGYNEQFF.

This clonotype was found a few times. The J gene is TRBJ2-3, the V gene TRBV29-1; the D gene is possibly TRBD1 (6 bases). Trimming cost V 6 bases and J 4 bases, with 14 bases left between them. The germline gives CDR1 SQVTM, CDR2 ANQGSEA. The CDR3 consists of 13 residues. The CDR3 loop is CSVPDSLSDTQYF. DNA of the CDR3: TGCAGCGTCCCGGACAGTCTGTCAGATACGCAGTATTTT.

A few counts support this clonotype. This rearrangement joins TRBV12-3 or TRBV12-4 to TRBJ2-3; 13 bases match TRBD2. V shed 5 bases, J shed 0 bases, and the junction held 8 bases outside the gene matches. The CDR3 is 18 residues long. CDR3 nucleotides: TGTGCCAGCAGTCCCGGACTAGCGGGGGACCTTAGCACAGATACGCAGTATTTT. Its protein is CASSPGLAGDLSTDTQYF.

This clonotype was seen repeatedly, ten times or more. The J gene is TRBJ1-2, the V gene TRBV7-2; 7 bases agree with TRBD1. CDR3 length: 15 residues. With 5 bases clipped from V and 0 bases from J, the junction kept 6 bases outside the gene matches. In germline, CDR1 is SGHTA, CDR2 FQGNSA. The CDR3 sequence is CASSLRGRTNYGYTF. The CDR3 DNA is TGTGCCAGCAGCCTCAGGGGGAGGACTAACTATGGCTACACCTTC.

This clonotype was recorded many times. This chain connects TRBV7-9 to TRBJ2-7, with TRBD1 matching over 12 bases. Germline V gene sequence: CDR1 SEHNR, CDR2 FQNEAQ (reference sequence). There are 15 residues in the CDR3. J gave up 4 bases and V 5 bases, and 6 bases lay outside the gene matches. Written as DNA, the CDR3 is TGTGCCAGCAGCGTTACGGGACAGGGGGCTTACGAGCAGTACTTC. It specifies CASSVTGQGAYEQYF.